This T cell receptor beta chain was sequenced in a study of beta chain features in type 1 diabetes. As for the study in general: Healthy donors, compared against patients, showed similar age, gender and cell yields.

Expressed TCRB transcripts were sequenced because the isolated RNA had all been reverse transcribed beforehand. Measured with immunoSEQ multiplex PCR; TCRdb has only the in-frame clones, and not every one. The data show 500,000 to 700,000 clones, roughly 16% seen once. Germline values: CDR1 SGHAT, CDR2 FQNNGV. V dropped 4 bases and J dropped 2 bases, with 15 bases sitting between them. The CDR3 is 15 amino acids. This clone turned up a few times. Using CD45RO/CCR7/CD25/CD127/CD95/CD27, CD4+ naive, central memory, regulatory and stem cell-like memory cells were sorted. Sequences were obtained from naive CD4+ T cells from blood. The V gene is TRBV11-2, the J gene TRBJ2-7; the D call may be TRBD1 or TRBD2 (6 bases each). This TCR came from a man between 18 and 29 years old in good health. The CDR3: CASSSRGLDPYEQYF. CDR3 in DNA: TGTGCCAGCAGCTCCAGGGGACTTGATCCCTACGAGCAGTACTTC.